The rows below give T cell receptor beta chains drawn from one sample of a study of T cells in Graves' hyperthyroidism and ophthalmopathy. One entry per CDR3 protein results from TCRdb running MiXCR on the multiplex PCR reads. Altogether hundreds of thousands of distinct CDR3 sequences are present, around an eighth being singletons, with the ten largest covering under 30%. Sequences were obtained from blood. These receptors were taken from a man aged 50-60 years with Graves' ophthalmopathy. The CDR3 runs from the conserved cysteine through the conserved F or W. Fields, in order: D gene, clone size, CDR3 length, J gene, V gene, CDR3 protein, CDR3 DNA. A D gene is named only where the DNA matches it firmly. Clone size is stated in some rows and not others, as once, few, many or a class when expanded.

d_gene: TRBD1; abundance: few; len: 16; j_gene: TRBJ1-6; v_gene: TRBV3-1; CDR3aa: CASSQVGGQGDSPLHF; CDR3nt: TGTGCCAGCAGCCAAGTCGGGGGACAGGGAGATTCACCCCTCCACTTT
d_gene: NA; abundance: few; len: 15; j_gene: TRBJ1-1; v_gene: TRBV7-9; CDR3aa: CASSLVPDRSTEAFF; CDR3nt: TGTGCCAGCAGCTTAGTCCCGGACCGTTCCACTGAAGCTTTCTTT
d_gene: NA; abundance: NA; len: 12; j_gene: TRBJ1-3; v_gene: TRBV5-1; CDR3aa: CASSLDGNTIYF; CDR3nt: TGCGCCAGCAGCTTGGACGGAAACACCATATATTTT
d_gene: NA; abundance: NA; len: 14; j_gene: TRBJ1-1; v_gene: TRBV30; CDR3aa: CAWSVLGGSTEAFF; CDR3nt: TGTGCCTGGAGTGTACTAGGGGGGAGCACTGAAGCTTTCTTT
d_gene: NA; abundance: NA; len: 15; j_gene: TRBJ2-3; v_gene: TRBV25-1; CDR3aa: CASSVGGALADTQYF; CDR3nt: TGTGCCAGCAGTGTCGGGGGCGCTTTGGCAGATACGCAGTATTTT
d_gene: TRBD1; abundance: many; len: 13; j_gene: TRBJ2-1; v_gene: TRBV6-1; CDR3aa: CASKGQGGSEQFF; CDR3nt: TGTGCCAGCAAAGGACAGGGGGGGAGTGAGCAGTTCTTC
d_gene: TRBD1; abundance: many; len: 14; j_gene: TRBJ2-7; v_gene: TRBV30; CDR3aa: CAWRAGTGGSEQYF; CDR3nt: TGTGCCTGGAGGGCTGGGACAGGGGGATCCGAGCAGTACTTC
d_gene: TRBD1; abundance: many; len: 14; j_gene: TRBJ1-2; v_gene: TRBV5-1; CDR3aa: CASSPRQGVDGYTF; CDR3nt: TGCGCCAGCAGCCCGAGACAGGGGGTGGATGGCTACACCTTC
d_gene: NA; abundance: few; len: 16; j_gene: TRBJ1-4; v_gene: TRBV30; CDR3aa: CAWSGRRRDNRGKLFF; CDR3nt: TGTGCCTGGAGTGGTCGTAGGAGGGACAACAGAGGAAAACTGTTTTTT
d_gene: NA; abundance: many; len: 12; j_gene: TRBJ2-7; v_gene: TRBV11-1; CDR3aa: CASSLDSVEQYF; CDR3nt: TGTGCCAGCAGCTTAGACTCGGTCGAGCAGTACTTC
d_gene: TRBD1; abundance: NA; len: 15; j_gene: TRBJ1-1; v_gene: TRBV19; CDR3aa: CASSIEGALNTEAFF; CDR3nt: TGTGCCAGTAGTATCGAGGGGGCTCTGAACACTGAAGCTTTCTTT
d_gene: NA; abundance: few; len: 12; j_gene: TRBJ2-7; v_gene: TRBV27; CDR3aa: CASSPTYYEQYF; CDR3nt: TGTGCCAGCAGTCCAACTTACTACGAGCAGTACTTC
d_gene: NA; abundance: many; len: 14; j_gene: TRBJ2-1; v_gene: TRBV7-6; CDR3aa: CASSLAGRYNEQFF; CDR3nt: TGTGCCAGCAGCTTAGCCGGACGCTACAATGAGCAGTTCTTC
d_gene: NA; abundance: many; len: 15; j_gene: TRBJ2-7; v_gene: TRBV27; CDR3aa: CASKSSGNPQYEQYF; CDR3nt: TGTGCCAGCAAATCAAGCGGAAATCCCCAATACGAGCAGTACTTC
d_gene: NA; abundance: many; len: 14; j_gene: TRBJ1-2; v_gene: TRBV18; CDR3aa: CASSRDTTNYGYTF; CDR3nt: TGTGCCAGCTCACGGGACACAACTAACTATGGCTACACCTTC
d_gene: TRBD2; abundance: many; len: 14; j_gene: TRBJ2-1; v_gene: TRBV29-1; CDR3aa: CSVVPGGMYNEQFF; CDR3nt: TGCAGCGTTGTACCGGGAGGGATGTACAATGAGCAGTTCTTC
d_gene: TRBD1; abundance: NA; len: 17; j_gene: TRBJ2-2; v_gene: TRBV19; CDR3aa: CASRLRQGLSNTGELFF; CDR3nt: TGTGCCAGTCGGCTTAGACAGGGTTTGTCGAACACCGGGGAGCTGTTTTTT
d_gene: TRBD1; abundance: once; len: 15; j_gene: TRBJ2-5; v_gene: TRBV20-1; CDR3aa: CSARTGTGLRETQYF; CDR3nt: TGCAGTGCTAGGACCGGGACAGGTCTACGGGAGACCCAGTACTTC
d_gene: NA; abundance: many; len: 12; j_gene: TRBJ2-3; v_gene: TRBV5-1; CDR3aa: CASSFPADTQYF; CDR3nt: TGCGCCAGCAGCTTTCCCGCAGATACGCAGTATTTT
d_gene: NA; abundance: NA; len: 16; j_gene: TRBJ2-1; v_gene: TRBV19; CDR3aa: CASSIVGGPLLNEQFF; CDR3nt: TGTGCCAGTAGTATAGTGGGCGGCCCTCTCCTCAATGAGCAGTTCTTC
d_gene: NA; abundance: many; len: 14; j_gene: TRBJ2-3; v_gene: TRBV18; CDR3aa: CASSPYGSTDTQYF; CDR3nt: TGTGCCAGCTCACCCTACGGGAGTACAGATACGCAGTATTTT
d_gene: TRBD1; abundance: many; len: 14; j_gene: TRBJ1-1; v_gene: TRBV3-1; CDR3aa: CASSQSTGVTEAFF; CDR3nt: TGTGCCAGCAGCCAATCGACAGGGGTTACTGAAGCTTTCTTT
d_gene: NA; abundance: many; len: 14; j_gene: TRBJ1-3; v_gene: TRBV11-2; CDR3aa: CASSSRVSGNTIYF; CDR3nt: TGTGCCAGCAGCTCAAGGGTTTCTGGAAACACCATATATTTT